This entry describes one T cell receptor beta chain. Its antigen is still unknown. Reverse transcribing all isolated RNA meant expressed TCRB transcripts were sequenced. Only in-frame clones appear in the TCRdb table, and some are missing; sequencing was by immunoSEQ multiplex PCR. The sample has under 400,000 clones, around an eighth seen once. The sample is drawn from a study of beta chain features in type 1 diabetes. Findings and caveats of the study: In all four CD4+ subsets, TCRB CDR3 length was significantly, moderately reduced in type 1 diabetes. Fewer junction insertions and more nucleotide deletions appeared in type 1 diabetes patients.

Germline V gives CDR1 SEHNR, CDR2 FQNEAQ (reference sequence). This CDR3 is built from 14 residues. The V and J ends lost 5 bases and 7 bases respectively, with 18 bases between them. It was one heparinised blood draw, averaging about 0.12 L, that each donor gave. Cell sorting via CD45RO/CCR7/CD25/CD127/CD95/CD27 was performed to obtain CD4+ naive, central memory, regulatory and stem cell-like memory cells. Populations obtained by sorting all exceeded 95% purity. The rearrangement uses TRBV7-9 and TRBJ2-7; D possibly corresponds to TRBD1 (5 bases). The sequenced material came from naive CD4+ T cells from blood. The origin of this receptor is a woman between 18 and 29 years old with type 1 diabetes. As DNA, the CDR3 is TGTGCCAGCAGCCCCCAGGGTTTTCCTGAAGAGCAGTACTTC. Its translation is CASSPQGFPEEQYF. Supplemented by reference TRBV7-9 and TRBJ2-7, the full variable domain reads DTGVSQNPRHKITKRGQNVTFRCDPISEHNRLYWYRQTLGQGPEFLTYFQNEAQLEKSRLLSDRFSAERPKGSFSTLEIQRTEQGDSAMYLCASSPQGFPEEQYFGPGTRLTVT.